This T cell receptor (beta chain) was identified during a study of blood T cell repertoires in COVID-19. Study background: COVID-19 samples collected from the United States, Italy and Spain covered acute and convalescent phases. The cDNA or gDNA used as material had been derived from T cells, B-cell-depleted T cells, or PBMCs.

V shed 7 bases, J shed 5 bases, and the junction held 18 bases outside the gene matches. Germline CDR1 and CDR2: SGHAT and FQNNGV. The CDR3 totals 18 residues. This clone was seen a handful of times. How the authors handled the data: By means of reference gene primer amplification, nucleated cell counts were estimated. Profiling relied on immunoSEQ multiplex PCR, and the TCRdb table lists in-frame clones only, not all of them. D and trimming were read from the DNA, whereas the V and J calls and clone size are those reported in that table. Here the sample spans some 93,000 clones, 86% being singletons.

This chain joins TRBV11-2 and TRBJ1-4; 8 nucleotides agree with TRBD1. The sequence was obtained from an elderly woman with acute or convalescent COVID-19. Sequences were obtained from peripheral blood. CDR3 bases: TGTGCCAGCACCCCCCTTGGGACAGGCCCTTTAGGGAATGAAAAACTGTTTTTT. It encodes CASTPLGTGPLGNEKLFF.